These T cell receptor beta chains were read from a single sample in a study of PD-1 blockade in classical Hodgkin lymphoma. Libraries were prepared by immunoSEQ multiplex PCR; TCRdb keeps only in-frame clonotypes and omits some of them. Of under 70,000 clones listed, about 91% are singletons. The specimen was peripheral blood mononuclear cells (PBMCs), collected at baseline. These receptors all stem from a human donor with classical Hodgkin lymphoma. Both conserved end residues are part of each CDR3. Each record gives: D gene, clone size, J gene, V gene, CDR3 DNA, CDR3 protein. A D gene is named only where the DNA matches it firmly. Size values are once, few and many counts, or a class for expanded clones, and some rows have none.

TRBD1 | NA | TRBJ2-5 | TRBV30 | TGTGCCTGGAGTACAGGGGTAGAGACCCAGTACTTC | CAWSTGVETQYF
NA | once | TRBJ2-7 | TRBV7-8 | TGTGCCAGCATCCAGGGGACATGGAGCTCCTACGAGCAGTACTTC | CASIQGTWSSYEQYF
NA | few | TRBJ1-5 | TRBV2 | TGTGCCAGCAGTGAATGGCAGCTCCCCTCTAGCAATCAGCCCCAGCATTTT | CASSEWQLPSSNQPQHF
NA | NA | TRBJ1-5 | TRBV19 | TGTGCCAGTAGTCCAGGCCGGGGAAGAAATCAGCCCCAGCATTTT | CASSPGRGRNQPQHF
NA | NA | TRBJ2-1 | TRBV7-8 | TGTGCCAGCAGTGAAACGCGTCCCGCCTACAATGAGCAGTTCTTC | CASSETRPAYNEQFF
NA | NA | TRBJ2-3 | TRBV7-3 | TGTGCCAGCAGCCCGGAGTTCACAGATACGCAGTATTTT | CASSPEFTDTQYF
NA | NA | TRBJ2-7 | TRBV28 | TGTGCCAGCAGTTGGGGACCGGGGCAGGGCCTCGGGGGTGGCCCCTTCTCCTACGAGCAGTACTTC | CASSWGPGQGLGGGPFSYEQYF
TRBD2 | NA | TRBJ2-7 | TRBV5-1 | TGCGCCAGCCGTTCCCCCGGGCGGGGGGACTACGAGCAGTACTTC | CASRSPGRGDYEQYF
NA | NA | TRBJ1-6 | TRBV28 | TGTGCCAGCAGACTAAGACAGGTTAATTCACCCCTCCACTTT | CASRLRQVNSPLHF
NA | NA | TRBJ1-1 | TRBV19 | TGTGCCTCCTCCGAAGGGGTGAACACTGAAGCTTTCTTT | CASSEGVNTEAFF
NA | NA | TRBJ2-7 | TRBV19 | TGTGCCAGTAGTATCACCGGCAGAAACGAGCAGTACTTC | CASSITGRNEQYF
TRBD1 | NA | TRBJ1-5 | TRBV5-1 | TGCGCCAGCAGCCAGGGGGCGGATCAGCCCCAGCATTTT | CASSQGADQPQHF
NA | NA | TRBJ2-2 | TRBV5-6 | TGTGCCAGCAGATCCGATTGGGGAGACACCGGGGAGCTGTTTTTT | CASRSDWGDTGELFF
TRBD1 | NA | TRBJ1-1 | TRBV4-3 | TGCGCCAGCAGCCAAGGAGGACAGGGGGCTGTGGTTGTAGCTTTCTTT | CASSQGGQGAVVVAFF
NA | NA | TRBJ2-1 | TRBV28 | TGTGCCAGCCCGGCCAGGGGTAGGGGTCTTCACAATGAGCAGTTCTTC | CASPARGRGLHNEQFF
TRBD2 | NA | TRBJ2-2 | TRBV27 | TGTGCCAGCAGTCCAACGGGACTAGCGGGGGGGCCTGTCGGGGAGCTGTTTTTT | CASSPTGLAGGPVGELFF
TRBD2 | NA | TRBJ2-2 | TRBV27 | TGTGCCAGCAGTTTATTAATGACTAGCGGGGTCACCGGGGAGCTGTTTTTT | CASSLLMTSGVTGELFF
NA | few | TRBJ1-2 | TRBV4-2 | TGTGCCAGCAGCCCCTCTCCGGGGAACAGGGTCAGTGGTAACTATGGCTACACCTTC | CASSPSPGNRVSGNYGYTF
TRBD2 | NA | TRBJ2-1 | TRBV6-5 | TGTGCCAGCAGTCTAGCGGGGGGGCAGGATGAGCAGTTCTTC | CASSLAGGQDEQFF
TRBD1 | NA | TRBJ1-4 | TRBV7-9 | TGTGCCAGCAGCACGGGGACAGGGGTTGTTAATGAAAAACTGTTTTTT | CASSTGTGVVNEKLFF
NA | NA | TRBJ2-3 | TRBV28 | TGTGCCAGCAGTCGACACAGGGACTCCACAGATACGCAGTATTTT | CASSRHRDSTDTQYF
TRBD1 | NA | TRBJ1-2 | TRBV19 | TGTGCCAGTAGTAATCCCGGGACAGGGGCTAAAGGCTACACCTTC | CASSNPGTGAKGYTF
TRBD1 | once | TRBJ2-3 | TRBV28 | TGTGCCAGCAGTTCGACAGGGCAGATTAGCACAGATACGCAGTATTTT | CASSSTGQISTDTQYF
TRBD2 | NA | TRBJ2-4 | TRBV18 | TGTGCCAGCTCACCGACTAGCGGGGGGGCCAAAAACATTCAGTACTTC | CASSPTSGGAKNIQYF
NA | NA | TRBJ1-1 | TRBV5-1 | TGCGCCAGCAGCTTGGCCCAGGCCGTGAACACTGAAGCTTTCTTT | CASSLAQAVNTEAFF
NA | NA | TRBJ1-4 | TRBV19 | TGTGCCAGTAGACATAATGAAAAACTGTTTTTT | CASRHNEKLFF
TRBD1 | NA | TRBJ1-1 | TRBV5-4 | TGTGCCAGCAGCTGGGACAGGACGAACACTGAAGCTTTCTTT | CASSWDRTNTEAFF
NA | NA | TRBJ1-3 | TRBV6-5 | TGTGCCAGCAGTTTCGGGGGGAGAGGAAACACCATATATTTT | CASSFGGRGNTIYF
NA | NA | TRBJ1-2 | TRBV27 | TGTGCCAGCAGTTTATCACGGCAGGGGTATGGCTACACCTTC | CASSLSRQGYGYTF